This T cell receptor beta chain stems from a study of CXCR3-negative and CXCR3-positive naive CD8 T cells. At the level of the study: Roughly 1.5 +/- 0.3 million TRB reads came from each library, giving about 130 million in total. Findings of the study overall: The TRB CDR3s that CXCR3-positive naive cells carried were more hydrophobic than those of CXCR3-negative naive cells. TRBV-TRBJ usage was alike in naive CXCR3-negative and CXCR3-positive cells but differed in memory cells.

Regarding this clonotype: The antigen remains unidentified.

The germline V gene encodes CDR1 DFQATT and CDR2 SNEGSKA (reference sequence). This CDR3 comprises 17 residues. The sorter processed each CD8+ T cell subset in triplicate at hundreds of thousands of cells apiece. Libraries of TRB cDNA were made by 5' RACE and carried UMIs. TCRdb processed the 5' RACE reads again and assigns one entry to each CDR3 protein, with no DNA. Its clone listing holds fewer than 9,500 distinct CDR3 sequences. Sequencing was performed on naive CXCR3- CD8+ T cells from blood. Sample subset: CD45RO-CCR7+CD27+CD95- naive CD8+ T cells lacking CXCR3 (TNR3-). The source of this sequence is a human donor in good health. Some clones in this sample may be carry-over from other donors' samples. The genes are TRBV20-1 and TRBJ1-1; TCRdb calls TRBD1, which cannot be checked without DNA. The CDR3 protein is CSARNGQGEHMNTEAFF.